This TCR beta chain was recovered during a study of blood T cell repertoires in COVID-19. Study as a whole: Specimens from acute and convalescent COVID-19 originated in the United States, Italy and Spain. PBMCs, B-cell-depleted T cells, or T cells were the source of the cDNA or gDNA that made up the material.

With 7 bases clipped from V and 3 bases from J, the junction kept 4 bases outside the gene matches. Germline CDR1 reads LNHDA; CDR2 reads SQIVND (reference sequence). This CDR3 is 14 amino acids long. Study processing details: Amplification from reference gene primers served as the basis for estimated nucleated cell counts. The method was immunoSEQ multiplex PCR; TCRdb's version includes in-frame clones alone and lacks a portion of them. That table is the source of V, J and clone size, and D and trimming were worked out from the DNA. The sample lists 100,000 or so clones, about nine tenths occurring once.

The receptor was derived from a man in his fifties with acute or convalescent COVID-19. Input material: peripheral blood. The chain couples TRBV19 to TRBJ1-1; 11 bases are a match to TRBD1. The CDR3 nucleotides read TGTGCCAGTATCCGGACAGGGGGCTACACTGAAGCTTTCTTT. Encoded protein: CASIRTGGYTEAFF.